A selection of T cell receptor beta chains follows, all from one sample in a study of CD8+CD57+ T cells in acquired aplastic anemia. Via MiXCR, TCRdb re-called the reads, giving one row per CDR3 protein. This sample has hundreds of thousands of distinct CDR3 sequences, with around 43% found just once. The specimen sequenced was sorted CD4+, CD8+, or CD8+CD57+ T cells (not recorded which) from PBMCs. The receptors were gathered from a human donor with aplastic anemia. Each CDR3 is given with its conserved first and last residue. A D gene is named only where the DNA matches it firmly. Clone sizes are given selectively: once, few, many, or a class where the clone is expanded.

many	NA	TRBV5-8	TRBJ2-7	TGTGCCAGCAGCTCGACTAACGGAGAGCAGTACTTC	CASSSTNGEQYF
many	NA	TRBV9	TRBJ2-3	TGTGCCAGCAGCGTAGATGTCGGACGAGGAGGCCCAGATACGCAGTATTTT	CASSVDVGRGGPDTQYF
NA	NA	TRBV24-1	TRBJ2-5	TGTGCCACCAGTGATTTTGAGACCCAGTACTTC	CATSDFETQYF
NA	TRBD1	TRBV19	TRBJ1-6	TGTGCCAGTAGTATCCCAGGGGGTAGTTCACCCCTCCACTTT	CASSIPGGSSPLHF
NA	NA	TRBV7-9	TRBJ2-4	NA	CASSSGTEKYGYTFGDIQYF
NA	NA	TRBV7-6	TRBJ2-2	TGTGCCAGCAGCTTAGTTGGTGGCACCGGGGAGCTGTTTTTT	CASSLVGGTGELFF
NA	NA	TRBV9	TRBJ2-5	TGTGCCAGCAGCGTAGCCCAGTACTTC	CASSVAQYF
few	NA	TRBV4-3	TRBJ2-2	TGCGCCAGCAGCCAAGAAGGGGGTGTGACCGGGGAGCTGTTTTTT	CASSQEGGVTGELFF
many	TRBD1	TRBV20-1	TRBJ1-5	TGCAGTGCTAGAGAGGAGGGACAGGCCCCTTTGGGCAATCAGCCCCAGCATTTT	CSAREEGQAPLGNQPQHF
many	TRBD1	TRBV12-3/TRBV12-4	TRBJ2-7	TGTGCCAGCAGTCCTCGGGACAGAACCTACGAGCAGTACTTC	CASSPRDRTYEQYF
NA	TRBD1	TRBV7-6	TRBJ1-2	TGTGCCAGCAGCTTAGATTCAGGGGGCCATGGCTACACCTTC	CASSLDSGGHGYTF
many	TRBD2	TRBV7-9	TRBJ2-7	TGTGCCAGCAGCCCGGGACTAGCGCCGTCCCTCTACGAGCAGTACTTC	CASSPGLAPSLYEQYF
NA	NA	TRBV11-2	TRBJ2-7	TGTGCCAGCAGCTTAGAGGAGGGTCAATCATCCTTC	CASSLEEGQSSF
NA	TRBD1	TRBV10-1	TRBJ2-7	TGCGCCAGCAGTGAGACGACAGGGGCCTACGAGCAGTACTTC	CASSETTGAYEQYF
NA	NA	TRBV7-9	TRBJ1-6	TGTGCCAGCAGCTTAATGTGGGGTGATGGTTCACCCCTCCACTTT	CASSLMWGDGSPLHF
many	NA	TRBV20-1	TRBJ1-4	TGCAGTGCCACCCGGGTGTCGACAACTAATGAAAAACTGTTTTTT	CSATRVSTTNEKLFF
NA	NA	TRBV20-1	TRBJ1-1	TGCAGTGCCCCTACCCCCGGGACGCGAGAAGCTTTCTTT	CSAPTPGTREAFF
NA	NA	TRBV20-1	TRBJ2-7	TGCAGTGCTCCCACCGCGTCCTGGGGCGAGCAGTACTTC	CSAPTASWGEQYF
NA	NA	TRBV20-1	TRBJ1-2	TGCAGTGCTAGAAAGGGGGGTCACTATGGCTACACCTTC	CSARKGGHYGYTF
many	NA	TRBV11-1	TRBJ2-1	TGTGCCAGCAGCAATAGGGGGAACAATGAGCAGTTCTTC	CASSNRGNNEQFF
many	NA	TRBV12-3/TRBV12-4	TRBJ1-6	TGTGCCAGCAGTTCTGGAGACAGAATATTCCCCCTCCACTTT	CASSSGDRIFPLHF
NA	NA	TRBV7-3	TRBJ1-3	TGTGCCAGCAGCTTGACAGTAGAAGGAAACACCATATATTTT	CASSLTVEGNTIYF
many	NA	TRBV5-1	TRBJ2-1	TGCGCCAGCAGCCCCGAAAGCTACAATGAGCAGTTCTTC	CASSPESYNEQFF
NA	TRBD2	TRBV20-1	TRBJ2-3	TGCAGTGCCCTTGGGACTAGCGGGAGGGGGGTAAATGAGCAGTATTTT	CSALGTSGRGVNEQYF
NA	NA	TRBV6-1	TRBJ1-5	TGTGCCAGCAGTGAACAGGGATCCGGGCAGCCCCAGCATTTT	CASSEQGSGQPQHF
few	NA	TRBV20-1	TRBJ1-4	TGCGGTGCTCGTCTCGGGGCAACTAATGAAAAACTGTTTTTT	CGARLGATNEKLFF
NA	NA	TRBV3-1	TRBJ1-4	TGTGCCAGCGGTGACAGAAGCGAAAAACTGTTTTTT	CASGDRSEKLFF
many	NA	TRBV7-8	TRBJ2-4	TGTGCCAGCAGCTCAACGGGGTTTCAGTACTTC	CASSSTGFQYF
NA	NA	TRBV25-1	TRBJ1-3	TGTGCCAGCAGTGTAGGGGTCTCTGGAAACACCATATATTTT	CASSVGVSGNTIYF